The sample holds a few counts of the clone carrying this T cell receptor beta chain. Its antigen is unknown. Vbeta (60) and Jbeta (13) primers were used in the PCR. TCRdb's table, derived via immunoSEQ multiplex PCR, lists solely in-frame clones and lacks some. This sample has about 190,000 clones, with about 80% found just once. The CDR3 has 14 residues. The germline V and J ends were trimmed by 1 base and 4 bases, with 10 bases remaining between them. In germline, CDR1 is SGHTA, CDR2 FQGNSA. This sample was included in a study of cytomegalovirus exposure and HLA in healthy donors. Study-wide findings and caveats: The sole available immune exposure information was CMV serostatus.

The chain recombines TRBV7-2 with TRBJ1-2, with D tentatively TRBD1 (6 bases). The sequenced sample was PBMCs. The sequence was obtained from a woman aged 45-60 years in good health and CMV-seropositive. CDR3 amino acids: CASSLGQGFYGYTF. Written as DNA, the CDR3 is TGTGCCAGCAGCTTAGGCCAGGGGTTCTATGGCTACACCTTC.